This is a list of T cell receptor beta chains from one sample in a study of cytomegalovirus exposure and HLA in healthy donors. Assay used: immunoSEQ multiplex PCR; TCRdb lists only in-frame clones, some missing. Of 150,000 to 200,000 clones listed, 80% to 90% are singletons. Source material: PBMCs. The receptor set was obtained from a woman aged 18-29 years in good health and CMV-seronegative. Each CDR3 is given with its conserved first and last residue. Fields, in order: clone size, J gene, D gene, V gene, CDR3 protein, CDR3 DNA. D genes are given only for firm matches. Size is stated for part of the rows, as once, few or many counts, or as a class when the clone is expanded.

size: NA; J: TRBJ2-3; D: NA; V: TRBV7-9; CDR3: CASSLVAMRTDTQYF; DNA: TGTGCCAGCAGCTTAGTAGCGATGCGCACAGATACGCAGTATTTT
size: once; J: TRBJ1-2; D: TRBD1; V: TRBV6-1; CDR3: CASSEWGQGRGYTF; DNA: TGTGCCAGCAGTGAATGGGGACAGGGTCGTGGCTACACCTTC
size: NA; J: TRBJ2-3; D: TRBD2; V: TRBV25-1; CDR3: CASGRAGGGDTQYF; DNA: TGTGCCAGCGGCAGAGCGGGAGGGGGAGATACGCAGTATTTT
size: NA; J: TRBJ2-5; D: TRBD2; V: TRBV5-1; CDR3: CASSYRTSGAQETQYF; DNA: TGCGCCAGCAGCTACCGGACTAGCGGGGCCCAAGAGACCCAGTACTTC
size: NA; J: TRBJ2-1; D: TRBD2; V: TRBV10-1; CDR3: CASRGGLAGGRGEQFF; DNA: TGCGCCAGCAGGGGCGGACTAGCGGGAGGTCGTGGTGAGCAGTTCTTC
size: NA; J: TRBJ2-2; D: NA; V: TRBV5-1; CDR3: CASQRRLAEANTGELFF; DNA: TGCGCCAGTCAGCGAAGACTTGCGGAGGCGAACACCGGGGAGCTGTTTTTT
size: NA; J: TRBJ1-4; D: NA; V: TRBV5-1; CDR3: CASSLEGVANEKLFF; DNA: TGCGCCAGCAGCTTGGAGGGGGTGGCTAATGAAAAACTGTTTTTT
size: NA; J: TRBJ1-4; D: NA; V: TRBV2; CDR3: CASSLVRNEKLFF; DNA: TGTGCCAGCAGTCTGGTACGGAATGAAAAACTGTTTTTT
size: NA; J: TRBJ1-1; D: NA; V: TRBV28; CDR3: CASRPVNTEAFF; DNA: TGTGCCAGCAGGCCGGTGAACACTGAAGCTTTCTTT
size: NA; J: TRBJ1-1; D: TRBD1; V: TRBV5-1; CDR3: CASSRRQGPEAFF; DNA: TGCGCCAGCAGCCGAAGACAGGGCCCTGAAGCTTTCTTT
size: NA; J: TRBJ2-3; D: TRBD2; V: TRBV7-3; CDR3: CASSLALTSGGTDTQYF; DNA: TGTGCCAGCAGCCTCGCCCTTACTAGCGGGGGCACAGATACGCAGTATTTT
size: NA; J: TRBJ2-3; D: NA; V: TRBV19; CDR3: CASTAGGADTQYF; DNA: TGTGCCAGTACCGCCGGAGGGGCAGATACGCAGTATTTT
size: few; J: TRBJ1-6; D: NA; V: TRBV29-1; CDR3: CSVAWGGDNSPLHF; DNA: TGCAGCGTTGCTTGGGGGGGTGATAATTCACCCCTCCACTTT
size: NA; J: TRBJ2-7; D: NA; V: TRBV11-2; CDR3: CASSSGSYYEQYF; DNA: TGTGCCAGCAGCTCGGGATCTTACTACGAGCAGTACTTC
size: few; J: TRBJ2-2; D: TRBD2; V: TRBV4-2; CDR3: CASSRIGLASTGELFF; DNA: TGTGCCAGCAGCCGGATCGGACTAGCGAGCACCGGGGAGCTGTTTTTT
size: NA; J: TRBJ2-7; D: NA; V: TRBV5-4; CDR3: CASRTQGQGYEQYF; DNA: TGTGCCAGCAGAACCCAGGGGCAGGGCTACGAGCAGTACTTC
size: few; J: TRBJ1-5; D: NA; V: TRBV6-4; CDR3: CASSERAGGNQPQHF; DNA: TGTGCCAGCAGTGAAAGGGCAGGGGGCAATCAGCCCCAGCATTTT
size: NA; J: TRBJ2-3; D: NA; V: TRBV11-2; CDR3: CASSSMSGDTQYF; DNA: TGTGCCAGCAGCTCAATGAGCGGAGATACGCAGTATTTT
size: few; J: TRBJ1-2; D: TRBD1; V: TRBV5-8; CDR3: CASSALFRDRSFYGYTF; DNA: TGTGCCAGCAGCGCACTCTTCCGGGACAGAAGTTTCTATGGCTACACCTTC
size: NA; J: TRBJ2-1; D: TRBD2; V: TRBV28; CDR3: CASSFAASGSDEQFF; DNA: TGTGCCAGCAGTTTTGCGGCTAGCGGGAGTGATGAGCAGTTCTTC
size: NA; J: TRBJ2-1; D: TRBD1; V: TRBV10-3; CDR3: CAISPRDRGTNEQFF; DNA: TGTGCCATCAGTCCCCGGGACAGGGGTACCAATGAGCAGTTCTTC
size: NA; J: TRBJ2-5; D: NA; V: TRBV19; CDR3: CASSPPGAVWETQYF; DNA: TGTGCCAGTAGCCCACCGGGAGCCGTATGGGAGACCCAGTACTTC
size: once; J: TRBJ1-6; D: NA; V: TRBV13; CDR3: CASSLGNGGNSPLHF; DNA: TGTGCCAGCAGCTTAGGCAATGGGGGGAATTCACCCCTCCACTTT
size: NA; J: TRBJ2-2; D: NA; V: TRBV7-7; CDR3: CASSPAGQVQSGELFF; DNA: TGTGCTAGCAGCCCGGCGGGGCAGGTGCAATCCGGGGAGCTGTTTTTT
size: few; J: TRBJ1-2; D: NA; V: TRBV19; CDR3: CASTPGAGVGYTF; DNA: TGTGCCAGTACTCCGGGGGCGGGAGTTGGCTACACCTTC
size: NA; J: TRBJ2-2; D: NA; V: TRBV5-6; CDR3: CASSLMRQSNTGELFF; DNA: TGTGCCAGCAGCTTGATGAGACAGTCGAACACCGGGGAGCTGTTTTTT
size: NA; J: TRBJ1-1; D: NA; V: TRBV6-1; CDR3: CASSENPVNTEAFF; DNA: TGTGCCAGCAGTGAAAATCCAGTGAACACTGAAGCTTTCTTT
size: NA; J: TRBJ1-1; D: TRBD1; V: TRBV7-9; CDR3: CASSPRDRGTTEAFF; DNA: TGTGCCAGCAGCCCCAGGGACAGGGGGACCACTGAAGCTTTCTTT
size: NA; J: TRBJ2-7; D: TRBD2; V: TRBV28; CDR3: CASSLRTSGTHLF; DNA: TGTGCCAGCAGTTTAAGGACTAGCGGGACTCACCTGTTC
size: NA; J: TRBJ1-3; D: NA; V: TRBV28; CDR3: CASSPTSSGNTIYF; DNA: TGTGCCAGCAGTCCGACTAGCTCTGGAAACACCATATATTTT
size: NA; J: TRBJ2-1; D: NA; V: TRBV11-3; CDR3: CASSGMVARSYNEQFF; DNA: TGTGCCAGCAGCGGAATGGTAGCACGCTCCTACAATGAGCAGTTCTTC
size: NA; J: TRBJ1-4; D: NA; V: TRBV7-2; CDR3: CASSLVSATNEKLFF; DNA: TGTGCCAGCAGCTTAGTCAGTGCAACTAATGAAAAACTGTTTTTT
size: NA; J: TRBJ2-2; D: TRBD1; V: TRBV9; CDR3: CASSAPYPRGQGISTGELFF; DNA: TGTGCCAGCAGCGCCCCCTACCCCCGGGGACAGGGGATTTCCACCGGGGAGCTGTTTTTT
size: few; J: TRBJ1-4; D: NA; V: TRBV6-6; CDR3: CASTGRTATNEKLFF; DNA: TGTGCCAGCACCGGGAGGACTGCAACTAATGAAAAACTGTTTTTT
size: NA; J: TRBJ1-3; D: TRBD1; V: TRBV2; CDR3: CASSRDREGNTIYF; DNA: TGTGCCAGCAGCAGGGACAGGGAAGGAAACACCATATATTTT
size: NA; J: TRBJ1-1; D: NA; V: TRBV7-9; CDR3: CASSSSSGRPNTEAFF; DNA: TGTGCCAGCAGCTCAAGTTCCGGCAGGCCGAACACTGAAGCTTTCTTT